The 27 T cell receptor beta chains listed next were all sequenced from one sample in a study of radiation and T cells in renal cell carcinoma. Assay: immunoSEQ multiplex PCR; the TCRdb copy retains only in-frame clones and omits some. The table lists tens of thousands of clones, around four fifths of them singletons, with around 26% in the top ten. Time point: blood 4 weeks post-SBRT, at nephrectomy. Regarding treatment: 15 Gy SBRT to primary tumor, nephrectomy 4 weeks later. Sequenced material: blood, taken from a patient whose treatment included radiotherapy and nephrectomy. These receptors all come from a woman aged 70 to 79 with renal cell carcinoma.

The chain joins TRBV29-1 to TRBJ1-1, with D possibly matching TRBD1 (5 bases). This CDR3 region has 13 residues. Germline V gene lookup returns CDR1 SQVTM and CDR2 ANQGSEA. V lost 3 bases and J lost 4, with 12 bases in between. CDR3 region: CSVDRQGGTEAFF. The CDR3 DNA sequence: TGCAGCGTTGATAGGCAGGGAGGCACTGAAGCTTTCTTT.

This chain links TRBV5-4 with TRBJ2-2; D is possibly TRBD1 (5 bases). This CDR3 is built from 14 residues. V was pared by 5 bases and J by 1 base, with 9 bases between. Germline assignment: CDR1 SGHNT and CDR2 YYREEE (reference sequence). CDR3 amino acids: CASRYQGNTGELFF. CDR3 nucleotides: TGTGCCAGCAGATACCAGGGGAACACCGGGGAGCTGTTTTTT.

The CDR3 DNA sequence: TGTGCCAGCAGTTATTCGACTAGCGGGGAGACCCAGTACTTC. This codes for CASSYSTSGETQYF. The chain combines TRBV6-5 with TRBJ2-5; the match to TRBD2 covers 10 bases. The trim removed 3 bases at V and 5 bases at J, leaving 3 bases unmatched. Per the germline V gene, CDR1 is MNHEY and CDR2 is SVGAGI. This CDR3 is 14 amino acids long.

The CDR3 sequence: CASSDRTGVLHNQPQHF. The DNA for the CDR3 is TGTGCCAGCAGTGATAGGACAGGGGTACTACACAATCAGCCCCAGCATTTT. This chain connects TRBV6-1 to TRBJ1-5, with 9 nucleotides matching TRBD1. J gave up 3 bases and V 3 bases, and 9 bases lay outside the gene matches. CDR1 is MNHNS and CDR2 is SASEGT in the germline V gene. CDR3 size: 17 residues.

The CDR3 sequence: CASSLLSKTYNEQFF. DNA of the CDR3: TGTGCCAGCAGCTTACTCTCAAAAACCTACAATGAGCAGTTCTTC. The chain couples TRBV7-8 to TRBJ2-1; D unresolved. Germline V lookup: CDR1 SGHVS, CDR2 FQNEAQ. Trimming took off 2 bases at V and 2 bases at J, with 10 bases between the two ends. CDR3 length: 15 amino acids.

The chain uses TRBV30 and TRBJ1-2; perhaps TRBD1 as D (6 bases). With 2 bases removed from V and 8 bases from J, the gap between germline ends came to 12 bases. The CDR3 is made up of 12 amino acids. The germline CDR1 and CDR2 sequences are GTSNPN and SVGIG (reference sequence). CDR3 residues: CAWSWGLGGYTF. CDR3 DNA: TGTGCCTGGAGTTGGGGGCTCGGAGGCTACACCTTC. Supplemented by reference TRBV30 and TRBJ1-2, the full variable domain reads SQTIHQWPATLVQPVGSPLSLECTVEGTSNPNLYWYRQAAGRGLQLLFYSVGIGQISSEVPQNLSASRPQDRQFILSSKKLLLSDSGFYLCAWSWGLGGYTFGSGTRLTVV.

The chain employs TRBV5-4 and TRBJ2-7; the D gene is possibly TRBD1 (5 bases). Trimming removed 1 base from V and 2 bases from J, with 7 bases in between. Germline CDR1 SGHNT, CDR2 YYREEE (reference sequence). The CDR3 sequence is 13 residues long. CDR3 residues: CASSLWGPYEQYF. For the CDR3, the DNA is TGTGCCAGCAGCTTGTGGGGCCCCTACGAGCAGTACTTC. The complete variable domain, with remaining parts taken from reference TRBV5-4 and TRBJ2-7, reads ETGVTQSPTHLIKTRGQQVTLRCSSQSGHNTVSWYQQALGQGPQFIFQYYREEENGRGNFPPRFSGLQFPNYSSELNVNALELDDSALYLCASSLWGPYEQYFGPGTRLTVT.

The chain carries TRBV4-3 and TRBJ2-1; D is undetermined. The CDR3 has 16 amino acids. Germline CDR1 is LGHNA and CDR2 is YSLEER. V was trimmed by 1 base and J by 0 bases, leaving 10 bases between them. CDR3 bases: TGCGCCAGCAGCCAAGTAGGCGGTGGCTCCTACAATGAGCAGTTCTTC. It codes for CASSQVGGGSYNEQFF.

This chain links TRBV10-1 with TRBJ1-2; perhaps TRBD1 as D (5 bases). Looked up from germline, CDR1 is WNHNN and CDR2 is SYGVQD (reference sequence). The CDR3 contains 14 residues. V was pared by 8 bases and J by 1 base, with 14 bases between. The CDR3 here is CASLGGSLNYGYTF. In nucleotides, the CDR3 is TGCGCCAGCCTCGGGGGGTCTCTTAACTATGGCTACACCTTC.

The chain combines TRBV28 with TRBJ2-2, with 10 bases that match TRBD1. The CDR3 extends over 18 amino acids. The V segment lost 1 base and the J segment 5 bases; nucleotides outside the gene matches: 10. Germline V gene sequence: CDR1 MDHEN, CDR2 SYDVKM. CDR3 amino acids: CASSLSSRDRGGTGELFF. CDR3 in DNA: TGTGCCAGCAGTTTATCGTCCCGGGACAGGGGCGGGACCGGGGAGCTGTTTTTT.

CDR3 nucleotides: TGTGCCAGCAGCCAGACGGGAATACTGGGCTACGAGCAGTACTTC. Protein sequence: CASSQTGILGYEQYF. The V call is TRBV25-1, the J call TRBJ2-7; maybe TRBD2 (5 bases). V lost 6 bases and J 3 bases, leaving 18 bases between the germline ends. The CDR3 consists of 15 residues. The V gene's germline CDR1 is MGHDK and CDR2 SYGVNS.

V and J are TRBV6-1 and TRBJ1-4, with TRBD1 matching 8 bases. The germline CDR1 and CDR2 sequences are MNHNS and SASEGT. J lost 3 bases, V lost 6 bases, and 6 bases had no gene match. CDR3 size: 15 residues. The CDR3 reads CASRNGQGANEKLFF. The CDR3 DNA is TGTGCCAGCAGGAACGGACAGGGCGCTAATGAAAAACTGTTTTTT.

V usage is TRBV27 and J usage is TRBJ1-2; D uncertain. The CDR3 contains 13 residues. Per germline, CDR1 MNHEY and CDR2 SMNVEV (reference sequence). The V end was cut by 3 bases, the J end by 1 base, with 6 bases between. CDR3: CASSFDVNYGYTF. DNA of the CDR3: TGTGCCAGCAGTTTCGACGTTAACTATGGCTACACCTTC.

V is TRBV27 and J is TRBJ2-1; TRBD2 matches 14 bases. The germline V gene encodes CDR1 MNHEY and CDR2 SMNVEV (reference sequence). J lost 3 bases, V lost 2 bases, and 12 bases had no gene match. CDR3 length: 20 amino acids. CDR3 sequence: CASSLIPTSGRARDYNEQFF. Written as DNA, the CDR3 is TGTGCCAGCAGTTTAATCCCGACTAGCGGGAGGGCCAGGGACTACAATGAGCAGTTCTTC.

The V and J genes are TRBV5-6 and TRBJ2-5; D not resolved. Deletions cut 0 bases from V and 11 bases from J, with 8 bases between. Germline CDR1 reads SGHDT; CDR2 reads YYEEEE. The CDR3 has 11 amino acids. CDR3 residues: CASSLGEEQYF. The CDR3 DNA follows: TGTGCCAGCAGCTTGGGAGAGGAGCAGTACTTC.

The chain has TRBV19 and TRBJ2-3, with 7 bases fitting TRBD1. Germline CDR1 LNHDA, CDR2 SQIVND (reference sequence). The V gene end was trimmed by 4 bases and the J gene end by 0 bases; junction bases not matched to a gene: 4. The CDR3 runs 15 residues. The CDR3 sequence: CASSSGQVSTDTQYF. CDR3 bases: TGTGCCAGTAGTAGTGGACAGGTTAGCACAGATACGCAGTATTTT.

This clone appeared a few times. The V call is TRBV10-3, the J call TRBJ1-1; 8 bases align to TRBD1. From germline, CDR1 is ENHRY and CDR2 SYGVKD. The junction had 12 bases not matched to a gene; V was cut back by 11 bases and J by 10 bases. The CDR3 spans 12 residues. The CDR3 sequence: CAASTGGRAAFF. Written as DNA, the CDR3 is TGTGCCGCTTCCACAGGGGGAAGAGCAGCTTTCTTT.

The chain employs TRBV2 and TRBJ1-5; a possible D gene is TRBD1 (5 bases). CDR3 size: 15 residues. Trimming shortened V by 0 bases and J by 7 bases, and 13 bases separated the two germline ends. Germline V gene data show CDR1 as SNHLY and CDR2 as FYNNEI. CDR3 region: CASSEARQGGQPQHF. CDR3 bases: TGTGCCAGCAGTGAAGCAAGGCAGGGTGGACAGCCCCAGCATTTT.

V gene TRBV11-2 combines with J gene TRBJ2-5, with unresolved D. The CDR3 loop spans 15 amino acids. Germline V gene lookup returns CDR1 SGHAT and CDR2 FQNNGV. Trimming removed 5 bases from V and 3 bases from J, with 16 bases in between. CDR3 sequence: CASSPVRSGKETQYF. The CDR3 nucleotides are TGTGCCAGCAGCCCCGTTAGATCTGGCAAAGAGACCCAGTACTTC.

J is TRBJ2-2 and V is TRBV9; 10 bases are shared with TRBD2. V dropped 1 base and J dropped 6; count of bases not matched to a gene: 9. The germline CDR1 and CDR2 sequences are SGDLS and YYNGEE. This CDR3 is built from 17 residues. DNA for the CDR3: TGTGCCAGCAGCGTATCGGCTCAGCGGGGGGGCCCCGGGGAGCTGTTTTTT. Its protein product is CASSVSAQRGGPGELFF. The complete variable domain, with remaining parts taken from reference TRBV9 and TRBJ2-2, reads DSGVTQTPKHLITATGQRVTLRCSPRSGDLSVYWYQQSLDQGLQFLIQYYNGEERAKGNILERFSAQQFPDLHSELNLSSLELGDSALYFCASSVSAQRGGPGELFFGEGSRLTVL.

The chain is built from TRBV7-8 and TRBJ2-1, with 12 bases that match TRBD2. This CDR3 has 17 residues. Per germline, CDR1 SGHVS and CDR2 FQNEAQ. V lost 0 bases, J lost 4 bases, and 4 bases stayed unmatched. The DNA for the CDR3 is TGTGCCAGCAGCTTAGCCGGACTAGCGGGGACTTACAATGAGCAGTTCTTC. Protein: CASSLAGLAGTYNEQFF.

The chain uses TRBV7-9 and TRBJ1-6; perhaps TRBD1 as D (6 bases). CDR3 length: 15 amino acids. The germline V gene encodes CDR1 SEHNR and CDR2 FQNEAQ (reference sequence). Between the trimmed V and J ends, which lost 5 bases and 7 bases, there was a span of 15 bases. CDR3 residues: CASSTRGTQNSPLHF. The CDR3 DNA is TGTGCCAGCAGCACCAGGGGAACACAAAATTCACCCCTCCACTTT.

The rearrangement links TRBV4-3 to TRBJ2-1, with D unresolved. CDR1 is LGHNA, CDR2 YSLEER, per germline. This CDR3 has 14 amino acids. Trimming left V 0 bases short and J 5 bases short, with 8 bases between. The CDR3 DNA follows: TGCGCCAGCAGCCAAGACTTTGCGGACAATGAGCAGTTCTTC. The encoded protein is CASSQDFADNEQFF.

This chain links TRBV6-1 with TRBJ2-5; 9 bases are a match to TRBD2. This CDR3 contains 15 residues. Trimming removed 6 bases from V and 7 bases from J; junction bases left unmatched: 12. Germline values: CDR1 MNHNS, CDR2 SASEGT. CDR3 region: CASSLGLAGVGTQYF. CDR3 sequence (DNA): TGTGCCAGCAGCCTGGGACTAGCAGGGGTCGGGACCCAGTACTTC.

This rearrangement joins TRBV5-1 to TRBJ1-1, with D possibly matching TRBD1 (6 bases). The CDR3 is made up of 13 amino acids. V was pared by 1 base and J by 4 bases, with 8 bases between. The germline V gene encodes CDR1 SGHRS and CDR2 YFSETQ. The CDR3 DNA is TGCGCCAGCAGCTTGACCAGGGGCACTGAAGCTTTCTTT. Translated, it gives CASSLTRGTEAFF. Filled out from reference TRBV5-1 and TRBJ1-1, the complete variable domain reads KAGVTQTPRYLIKTRGQQVTLSCSPISGHRSVSWYQQTPGQGLQFLFEYFSETQRNKGNFPGRFSGRQFSNSRSEMNVSTLELGDSALYLCASSLTRGTEAFFGQGTRLTVV.

The rearrangement links TRBV6-5 to TRBJ2-7, with D tentatively TRBD2 (5 bases). CDR1 is MNHEY, CDR2 SVGAGI, per germline. The V end was cut by 3 bases, the J end by 6 bases, with 15 bases between. This CDR3 comprises 14 residues. CDR3 region: CASSYQTNRFEQYF. The CDR3 region has the DNA TGTGCCAGCAGTTATCAGACTAATCGGTTCGAGCAGTACTTC.

The chain combines TRBV27 with TRBJ1-5, with 8 bases lining up with TRBD1. The CDR3 spans 14 residues. The junction had 5 bases not matched to a gene; V was cut back by 5 bases and J by 5 bases. CDR1 is MNHEY, CDR2 SMNVEV, per germline (reference sequence). The CDR3 is CASSPQGGHQPQHF. DNA for the CDR3: TGTGCCAGCAGTCCACAGGGGGGACATCAGCCCCAGCATTTT.